These 22 T cell receptor beta chains share one sample of origin, sequenced in a study of blood T cell repertoires in COVID-19. Sequencing was performed with immunoSEQ multiplex PCR; in TCRdb, only in-frame clones are kept and a portion is missing. The sample lists approximately 15,000 clones; 85% to 90% were seen once. What was sequenced was peripheral blood. These receptor sequences come from a woman between 65 and 79 years old in a cohort sampled during active or convalescent COVID-19.

DNA of the CDR3: TGCAGCTCCTGGACAGGGCTCACAGATACGCAGTATTTT. Its translation is CSSWTGLTDTQYF. The chain employs TRBV29-1 and TRBJ2-3; TRBD1 matches at 8 bases. Germline V gene lookup returns CDR1 SQVTM and CDR2 ANQGSEA. V shed 8 bases and J 2 bases; nucleotides not matched to a gene: 6. This CDR3 region has 13 residues.

The rearrangement uses TRBV2 and TRBJ1-1, with a weak D call TRBD1 (6 bases). CDR3 size: 17 residues. Germline V gene sequence: CDR1 SNHLY, CDR2 FYNNEI. Trimming removed 7 bases from V and 0 bases from J, with 21 bases in between. CDR3 in amino acids: CASNGAGASVVNTEAFF. The CDR3 nucleotides read TGTGCCAGCAATGGGGCAGGGGCAAGCGTAGTGAACACTGAAGCTTTCTTT.

The chain employs TRBV6-2 or TRBV6-3 and TRBJ2-5, with TRBD2 matching 9 bases. The CDR3 loop spans 18 amino acids. Germline V lookup: CDR1 MNHEY, CDR2 SVGEGT. The junction had 16 bases not matched to a gene; V was cut back by 2 bases and J by 6 bases. Here the CDR3 DNA reads TGTGCCAGCAGTTACCCTGAGATAGCGGGGGACGAGGTGAAGACCCAGTACTTC. It translates to CASSYPEIAGDEVKTQYF.

V gene TRBV7-2 combines with J gene TRBJ2-1; 10 bases fit TRBD2. Germline assignment: CDR1 SGHTA and CDR2 FQGNSA. V lost 3 bases, J lost 2 bases, and 4 bases stayed unmatched. This CDR3 has 16 residues. The CDR3 coding sequence is TGTGCCAGCAGCTTTACTAGCGGGGAAGCCTACAATGAGCAGTTCTTC. Protein: CASSFTSGEAYNEQFF.

The J gene is TRBJ1-3, the V gene TRBV6-6, with TRBD1 identical over 7 bases. V lost 5 bases, J lost 2 bases, and 9 bases stayed unmatched. CDR1 MNHNY and CDR2 SVGAGI come from the germline V gene (reference sequence). This CDR3 comprises 16 residues. CDR3 protein: CASSRGGSKTGNTIYF. Written as DNA, the CDR3 is TGTGCCAGCAGTCGAGGGGGCTCCAAAACTGGAAACACCATATATTTT.

The CDR3 sequence is CASSYWTSGRNEQFF. The CDR3 DNA follows: TGTGCCAGCAGTTACTGGACTAGCGGGCGCAATGAGCAGTTCTTC. This chain uses TRBV28 with TRBJ2-1; 11 nucleotides line up with TRBD2. V gave up 4 bases and J gave up 6 bases; unmatched junction bases: 5. Germline loops: CDR1 MDHEN, CDR2 SYDVKM. The CDR3 sequence is 15 residues long. Using reference TRBV28 and TRBJ2-1 for the parts outside the CDR3, the full variable domain is DVKVTQSSRYLVKRTGEKVFLECVQDMDHENMFWYRQDPGLGLRLIYFSYDVKMKEKGDIPEGYSVSREKKERFSLILESASTNQTSMYLCASSYWTSGRNEQFFGPGTRLTVL.

This clone was detected a few times. This sequence joins TRBV4-3 and TRBJ2-3, with D perhaps TRBD2 (7 bases). CDR3 length: 17 amino acids. Trimming took 0 bases from V and 10 from J, leaving 23 bases between them. Germline V gives CDR1 LGHNA, CDR2 YSLEER. The CDR3 nucleotides read TGCGCCAGCAGCCAAGATTGGGGGCGGGACTACCATTTTCCGCAGTATTTT. The encoded protein is CASSQDWGRDYHFPQYF.

CDR3 DNA sequence: TGTGCCTGGAGTGAGTGGGGCAGGGGACGCACAGATACGCAGTATTTT. It yields the protein CAWSEWGRGRTDTQYF. The chain joins TRBV30 to TRBJ2-3; TRBD1 is a possible D gene (6 bases). The germline V gene encodes CDR1 GTSNPN and CDR2 SVGIG (reference sequence). Trimming took off 1 base at V and 1 base at J, with 15 bases between the two ends. The CDR3 covers 16 residues.

J is TRBJ2-6 and V is TRBV5-1, with 8 bases that match TRBD1. Per the germline V gene, CDR1 is SGHRS and CDR2 is YFSETQ. The CDR3 sequence is 15 residues long. V lost 4 bases and J lost 2; bases outside the gene matches: 2. The CDR3: CASSAGQAGANVLTF. CDR3 bases: TGCGCCAGCAGCGCGGGACAGGCTGGGGCCAACGTCCTGACTTTC.

The chain carries TRBV6-6 and TRBJ1-2, with unresolved D. Germline lookup yields CDR1 MNHNY and CDR2 SVGAGI (reference sequence). The V and J ends lost 6 bases and 8 bases respectively, with 22 bases between them. This CDR3 has 15 residues. The CDR3 loop is CASSSSGIMYQGYTF. Written as DNA, the CDR3 is TGTGCCAGCAGCTCGTCGGGAATAATGTATCAGGGCTACACCTTC.

This chain uses TRBV24-1 with TRBJ2-5, with 10 bases that match TRBD2. J was trimmed by 5 bases and V by 6 bases; bases with no gene match: 14. Germline values: CDR1 KGHDR, CDR2 SFDVKD. CDR3 length: 17 residues. CDR3 nucleotides: TGTGCCACCAGTCCTCGGGCTAGCGGGGGCCTGGGGGAGACCCAGTACTTC. Its translation: CATSPRASGGLGETQYF.

The chain links TRBV24-1 to TRBJ1-2, with D tentatively TRBD1 (6 bases). Trimming pared 5 bases from V and 8 bases from J, leaving 17 bases between. The CDR3 contains 14 residues. The germline V gene encodes CDR1 KGHDR and CDR2 SFDVKD. Written as DNA, the CDR3 is TGTGCCACCAGTGCTCCTGCGGCGGGGGGCGGCTACACCTTC. Protein sequence: CATSAPAAGGGYTF.

The CDR3 loop is CASTPWVGLNTEAFF. The CDR3, as DNA: TGTGCCAGCACCCCATGGGTGGGCTTGAACACTGAAGCTTTCTTT. The chain recombines TRBV5-8 with TRBJ1-1; D uncertain. The V gene's germline CDR1 is SGHTS and CDR2 YDEGEE. The V end lost 6 bases, the J end lost 0 bases, and 15 bases lay between the germline ends. The CDR3 loop spans 15 amino acids.

The chain uses TRBV29-1 and TRBJ2-1; no firm D call. This CDR3 region has 13 residues. The germline gives CDR1 SQVTM, CDR2 ANQGSEA. Trimming took 4 bases from V and 0 from J, leaving 7 bases between them. The CDR3 DNA is TGCAGCGTTGGGTCAGACTCCTACAATGAGCAGTTCTTC. Translated, it gives CSVGSDSYNEQFF.

The chain combines TRBV7-3 with TRBJ2-2; TRBD2 matches at 9 bases. The CDR3 runs to 16 residues. CDR1 and CDR2 (germline): SGHTA, FQGTGA. The junction had 5 bases not matched to a gene; V was cut back by 6 bases and J by 0 bases. This CDR3 reads CASRATSGANTGELFF. The CDR3 region has the DNA TGTGCCAGCAGGGCGACTAGCGGTGCGAACACCGGGGAGCTGTTTTTT.

V gene TRBV19 combines with J gene TRBJ1-2; a possible D gene is TRBD1 (5 bases). Germline lookup yields CDR1 LNHDA and CDR2 SQIVND (reference sequence). V was pared by 6 bases and J by 7 bases, with 18 bases between. The CDR3 extends over 14 amino acids. In DNA, the CDR3 is TGTGCCAGTAGCACCCTACCCCCAGGGTTTGGCTACACCTTC. Its translation is CASSTLPPGFGYTF.

Only one count was recorded for this clone. The genes are TRBV7-2 and TRBJ2-7, with 9 bases lining up with TRBD2. V lost 7 bases and J lost 4; bases outside the gene matches: 2. CDR1 and CDR2 from the germline V gene are SGHTA and FQGNSA. The CDR3 totals 12 residues. The CDR3 DNA reads as TGTGCCAGCACGCGGGGGGGTTACGAGCAGTACTTC. Its translation: CASTRGGYEQYF.

The chain carries TRBV15 and TRBJ2-3, with 10 bases aligning to TRBD2. Per germline, CDR1 LNHNV and CDR2 YYDKDF (reference sequence). The CDR3 totals 15 residues. V gave up 5 bases and J gave up 6 bases; unmatched junction bases: 8. The CDR3 DNA is TGTGCCACCAGCGAAGGGACTAGCGCAGCGGATACGCAGTATTTT. Residues: CATSEGTSAADTQYF.

The rearrangement uses TRBV9 and TRBJ1-3; D is undetermined. V shed 0 bases and J shed 4 bases, with 11 bases lying between them. Germline V gene sequence: CDR1 SGDLS, CDR2 YYNGEE. This CDR3 contains 15 residues. The CDR3, as DNA: TGTGCCAGCAGCGTAGAGGAGGGCTTCGGAAACACCATATATTTT. Translating it yields CASSVEEGFGNTIYF.

This clone appeared a few times. This chain joins TRBV7-9 and TRBJ2-3; TRBD2 might be the D (5 bases). The V end lost 7 bases, the J end lost 0 bases, and 11 bases lay between the germline ends. The CDR3 has 14 residues. CDR1 is SEHNR and CDR2 is FQNEAQ in the germline V gene (reference sequence). The CDR3 spells CASTGEWSTDTQYF. For the CDR3, the DNA is TGTGCCAGCACTGGGGAGTGGAGCACAGATACGCAGTATTTT.

The genes are TRBV5-1 and TRBJ2-5, with TRBD2 identical over 8 bases. CDR1 and CDR2 from the germline V gene are SGHRS and YFSETQ. The V and J ends lost 4 bases and 4 bases, in that order; junction bases with no gene match: 6. The CDR3 loop spans 14 amino acids. DNA of the CDR3: TGCGCCAGCAGCCGCGGGGGGCCGGGAGAGACCCAGTACTTC. Its protein is CASSRGGPGETQYF.

The CDR3 region is CASSVSGAGEQYF. The DNA of the CDR3 is TGTGCCAGCAGTGTTTCAGGGGCGGGTGAGCAGTACTTC. The chain carries TRBV2 and TRBJ2-7; TRBD1 might be the D (6 bases). Per germline, CDR1 SNHLY and CDR2 FYNNEI. The CDR3 contains 13 residues. The ends were cut back, 4 bases at V and 7 bases at J, with 14 bases in the middle.